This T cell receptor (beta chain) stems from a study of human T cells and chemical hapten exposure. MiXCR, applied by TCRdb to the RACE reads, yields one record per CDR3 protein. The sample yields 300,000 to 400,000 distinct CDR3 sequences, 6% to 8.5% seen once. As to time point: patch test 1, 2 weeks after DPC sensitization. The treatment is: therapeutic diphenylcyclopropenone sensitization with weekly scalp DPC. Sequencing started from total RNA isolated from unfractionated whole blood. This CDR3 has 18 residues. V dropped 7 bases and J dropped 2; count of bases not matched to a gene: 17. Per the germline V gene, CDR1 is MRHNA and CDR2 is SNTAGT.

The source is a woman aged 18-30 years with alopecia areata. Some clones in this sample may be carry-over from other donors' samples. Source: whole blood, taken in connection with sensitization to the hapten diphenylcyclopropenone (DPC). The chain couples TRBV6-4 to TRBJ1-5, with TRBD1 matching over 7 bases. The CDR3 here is CASTPIRGTRCGNQPQHF. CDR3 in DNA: TGTGCCAGCACCCCGATCAGGGGGACCCGATGTGGCAATCAGCCCCAGCATTTT.